Described below is a single T cell receptor (beta chain) sequence and its context. What it recognizes is unknown. Full-length variable regions came from constant-region reverse primers plus semi-nested Nested Universal Primer A PCR. Via MiXCR, TCRdb re-called the 5' RACE reads, giving one row per CDR3 protein. The table records approximately 50,000 distinct CDR3 sequences, more than 25% of them present only once. Whole-study findings and limits: Whole repertoires were not studied in the larger cohort, only one V-J beta rearrangement. Tumor Treg TCRs overlapped most with tumor naive CD4+ cells.

Cells sorted as Tregs were CD4+, CD25+ and CD127-/low. Material: tumor-infiltrating Tregs sorted from the breast tumor. The origin of this receptor is a female donor with breast cancer.

CDR3 loop: CASSLDLGRAYGNEQFF. CDR3 DNA sequence: TGCGCCAGCAGCCTAGACCTAGGCAGGGCCTACGGGAATGAGCAGTTCTTC. The V gene is TRBV4-3, the J gene TRBJ2-1; D possibly corresponds to TRBD1 (5 bases). The CDR3 runs 17 residues. Trimming left V 4 bases short and J 7 bases short, with 23 bases between. CDR1 LGHNA and CDR2 YSLEER come from the germline V gene.